The rows below give T cell receptor beta chains drawn from one sample of a study of T-cell memory formation after mild COVID-19. TCRdb analysed the 5' RACE reads with MiXCR anew, one entry per CDR3 protein. The table lists a few hundred thousand distinct CDR3 sequences, roughly a fifth of them singletons. Sequenced sample: PBMCs or a T cell subset sorted from them (not recorded which). The receptor set was obtained from a man aged 18 to 29 who had mild COVID-19 (a few samples of this study predate the infection). Cell type and time point are not known. The CDR3 runs from the conserved cysteine through the conserved F or W. The order of the fields is clone size, D gene, J gene, V gene, CDR3 protein, CDR3 DNA. The D gene is left open where the match is weak. Clone size is given for some rows only: seen once, a few or many times, or a class if the clone is expanded.

clone_size: few; d_call: .; j_call: TRBJ1-2; v_call: TRBV24-1; cdr3_aa: CATSDWRRGGYTF; cdr3_nt: TGTGCCACCAGTGATTGGCGGCGGGGTGGCTACACCTTC
clone_size: .; d_call: .; j_call: TRBJ1-1; v_call: TRBV4-1; cdr3_aa: CASSQERRNTEAFF; cdr3_nt: TGCGCCAGCAGCCAAGAGAGGAGGAACACTGAAGCTTTCTTT
clone_size: .; d_call: .; j_call: TRBJ2-6; v_call: TRBV7-3; cdr3_aa: CASSSKGGANVLTF; cdr3_nt: TGTGCCAGCAGCTCGAAGGGTGGGGCCAACGTCCTGACTTTC
clone_size: .; d_call: TRBD1; j_call: TRBJ1-6; v_call: TRBV7-2; cdr3_aa: CASSLVAGGNSPLHF; cdr3_nt: TGTGCCAGCAGCTTAGTGGCAGGGGGTAATTCACCCCTCCACTTT
clone_size: many; d_call: .; j_call: TRBJ1-5; v_call: TRBV4-1; cdr3_aa: CASSPPSLNQPQHF; cdr3_nt: TGCGCCAGCAGCCCCCCGAGCCTAAATCAGCCCCAGCATTTT
clone_size: few; d_call: .; j_call: TRBJ2-1; v_call: TRBV3-1; cdr3_aa: CASSQDPRSSNEQFF; cdr3_nt: TGTGCCAGCAGCCAAGATCCTAGATCGTCCAATGAGCAGTTCTTC
clone_size: .; d_call: TRBD1; j_call: TRBJ1-2; v_call: TRBV10-3; cdr3_aa: CAISGTGDHYGYTF; cdr3_nt: TGTGCCATCAGTGGGACAGGGGACCACTATGGCTACACCTTC
clone_size: .; d_call: .; j_call: TRBJ2-1; v_call: TRBV12-3/TRBV12-4; cdr3_aa: CASSDPNSYNEQFF; cdr3_nt: TGTGCCAGCAGCGACCCCAACTCCTACAATGAGCAGTTCTTC
clone_size: many; d_call: .; j_call: TRBJ1-1; v_call: TRBV7-2; cdr3_aa: CASSLRRGGTEAFF; cdr3_nt: TGTGCCAGCAGCCTCCGGCGCGGGGGCACTGAAGCTTTCTTT
clone_size: many; d_call: .; j_call: TRBJ1-5; v_call: TRBV7-2; cdr3_aa: CASSTRDYQPQHF; cdr3_nt: TGTGCCAGCAGCACCCGGGATTATCAGCCCCAGCATTTT
clone_size: .; d_call: .; j_call: TRBJ2-3; v_call: TRBV24-1; cdr3_aa: CATRPGLPTDTQYF; cdr3_nt: TGTGCCACCAGACCGGGACTCCCCACAGATACGCAGTATTTT
clone_size: .; d_call: TRBD1; j_call: TRBJ2-5; v_call: TRBV6-2/TRBV6-3; cdr3_aa: CASRTGGQETQYF; cdr3_nt: TGTGCCAGCAGGACAGGGGGTCAAGAGACCCAGTACTTC
clone_size: few; d_call: .; j_call: TRBJ2-7; v_call: TRBV4-3; cdr3_aa: CASSSRQVGDEQYF; cdr3_nt: TGCGCCAGCAGCTCCCGACAGGTCGGGGACGAGCAGTACTTC
clone_size: .; d_call: TRBD1; j_call: TRBJ2-5; v_call: TRBV7-9; cdr3_aa: CASRRQGAPHETQYF; cdr3_nt: TGTGCCAGCAGGAGACAGGGGGCGCCCCACGAGACCCAGTACTTC
clone_size: .; d_call: .; j_call: TRBJ2-3; v_call: TRBV24-1; cdr3_aa: CATSGSGMASTDTQYF; cdr3_nt: TGTGCCACCAGTGGATCCGGGATGGCCAGCACAGATACGCAGTATTTT
clone_size: few; d_call: .; j_call: TRBJ2-7; v_call: TRBV3-1; cdr3_aa: CASSQVGGPVQYF; cdr3_nt: TGTGCCAGCAGCCAAGTTGGGGGGCCTGTGCAGTACTTC
clone_size: few; d_call: .; j_call: TRBJ1-1; v_call: TRBV5-1; cdr3_aa: CASSLSAGEWAEAFF; cdr3_nt: TGCGCCAGCAGCTTGTCAGCAGGGGAATGGGCTGAAGCTTTCTTT
clone_size: few; d_call: TRBD1; j_call: TRBJ2-5; v_call: TRBV12-3/TRBV12-4; cdr3_aa: CASRETGGETQYF; cdr3_nt: TGTGCCAGCAGGGAAACAGGGGGTGAGACCCAGTACTTC
clone_size: .; d_call: .; j_call: TRBJ1-2; v_call: TRBV20-1; cdr3_aa: CRPRGGGYGYTF; cdr3_nt: TGCAGGCCCCGGGGGGGCGGCTATGGCTACACCTTC
clone_size: once; d_call: TRBD1; j_call: TRBJ1-1; v_call: TRBV5-1; cdr3_aa: CASSTGQPNTEALF; cdr3_nt: TGCGCCAGCAGCACGGGACAGCCGAACACTGAAGCTTTATTT
clone_size: .; d_call: .; j_call: TRBJ1-4; v_call: TRBV6-5; cdr3_aa: CASSYSSTKGGKLFF; cdr3_nt: TGTGCCAGCAGTTACTCGTCTACAAAGGGAGGGAAACTGTTTTTT
clone_size: many; d_call: TRBD1; j_call: TRBJ2-3; v_call: TRBV7-9; cdr3_aa: CASSSTGTGGLDTQYF; cdr3_nt: TGTGCCAGCAGCTCGACCGGGACAGGGGGCCTCGATACGCAGTATTTT
clone_size: few; d_call: .; j_call: TRBJ2-5; v_call: TRBV24-1; cdr3_aa: CATSGGQRQRYQETQYF; cdr3_nt: TGTGCCACCAGTGGGGGCCAGAGACAGAGGTACCAAGAGACCCAGTACTTC
clone_size: once; d_call: TRBD1; j_call: TRBJ2-1; v_call: TRBV11-3; cdr3_aa: CASSYSGTGGYNEQFF; cdr3_nt: TGTGCCAGCAGCTACTCCGGGACAGGGGGCTACAATGAGCAGTTCTTC
clone_size: few; d_call: TRBD2; j_call: TRBJ2-3; v_call: TRBV6-6; cdr3_aa: CASIQGLERNTQYF; cdr3_nt: TGTGCCAGCATCCAAGGACTAGAGAGAAATACGCAGTATTTT
clone_size: .; d_call: .; j_call: TRBJ2-3; v_call: TRBV28; cdr3_aa: CASSLSRVLDTQYF; cdr3_nt: TGTGCCAGCAGTTTGTCCCGGGTTTTAGATACGCAGTATTTT
clone_size: few; d_call: .; j_call: TRBJ1-1; v_call: TRBV7-6; cdr3_aa: CASSLGSGEGAFF; cdr3_nt: TGTGCCAGCAGCTTAGGTTCGGGGGAAGGAGCTTTCTTT
clone_size: .; d_call: TRBD1; j_call: TRBJ2-5; v_call: TRBV7-6; cdr3_aa: CASSMTGMETQYF; cdr3_nt: TGTGCCAGCAGCATGACAGGGATGGAGACCCAGTACTTC
clone_size: .; d_call: TRBD2; j_call: TRBJ2-1; v_call: TRBV11-2; cdr3_aa: CASSFPSGGRLGNEQFF; cdr3_nt: TGTGCCAGCAGCTTTCCTAGCGGGGGGCGACTGGGGAATGAGCAGTTCTTC
clone_size: few; d_call: .; j_call: TRBJ2-3; v_call: TRBV20-1; cdr3_aa: CSARLYSPTDTQYF; cdr3_nt: TGCAGTGCTAGACTCTACAGCCCCACAGATACGCAGTATTTT
clone_size: few; d_call: .; j_call: TRBJ2-1; v_call: TRBV6-2/TRBV6-3; cdr3_aa: CASSYFGNEQFF; cdr3_nt: .
clone_size: .; d_call: .; j_call: TRBJ2-5; v_call: TRBV5-1; cdr3_aa: CASSTGSAGQETQYF; cdr3_nt: TGCGCCAGCAGCACAGGTTCAGCGGGCCAAGAGACCCAGTACTTC
clone_size: .; d_call: .; j_call: TRBJ1-2; v_call: TRBV29-1; cdr3_aa: CSVEEGAVTF; cdr3_nt: TGCAGCGTTGAAGAGGGGGCCGTCACCTTC
clone_size: many; d_call: .; j_call: TRBJ2-1; v_call: TRBV7-7; cdr3_aa: CASSYGPVGGEQFF; cdr3_nt: TGTGCTAGCAGCTACGGACCCGTTGGGGGTGAGCAGTTCTTC
clone_size: few; d_call: .; j_call: TRBJ1-5; v_call: TRBV6-2/TRBV6-3; cdr3_aa: CASSKGHFNQPQHF; cdr3_nt: TGTGCCAGCAGTAAGGGACACTTCAATCAGCCCCAGCATTTT
clone_size: few; d_call: .; j_call: TRBJ2-5; v_call: TRBV20-1; cdr3_aa: CSASRAEAKETQYF; cdr3_nt: TGCAGTGCTAGTCGAGCGGAAGCAAAAGAGACCCAGTACTTC
clone_size: .; d_call: TRBD2; j_call: TRBJ2-7; v_call: TRBV5-1; cdr3_aa: CASSFGTSGESEHF; cdr3_nt: TGCGCCAGCAGCTTCGGGACTAGCGGGGAATCGGAGCACTTC
clone_size: few; d_call: TRBD1; j_call: TRBJ2-1; v_call: TRBV5-1; cdr3_aa: CASSLGPTGASEQFF; cdr3_nt: TGCGCCAGCAGCCTGGGGCCGACAGGGGCCAGTGAGCAGTTCTTC
clone_size: few; d_call: TRBD2; j_call: TRBJ2-1; v_call: TRBV28; cdr3_aa: CASSSLAGGPIEQFF; cdr3_nt: TGTGCCAGCAGTTCGCTAGCGGGGGGGCCTATTGAGCAGTTCTTC
clone_size: .; d_call: .; j_call: TRBJ1-1; v_call: TRBV7-9; cdr3_aa: CASSPKRTGTPNTEAFF; cdr3_nt: TGTGCCAGCAGCCCAAAACGAACCGGGACACCGAACACTGAAGCTTTCTTT
clone_size: .; d_call: .; j_call: TRBJ2-2; v_call: TRBV20-1; cdr3_aa: CSTVGTTGELFF; cdr3_nt: TGCTCAACGGTTGGTACCACCGGGGAGCTGTTTTTT
clone_size: .; d_call: .; j_call: TRBJ1-2; v_call: TRBV27; cdr3_aa: CASSFGHTNYGYTF; cdr3_nt: TGTGCCAGCAGTTTCGGACATACCAACTATGGCTACACCTTC
clone_size: .; d_call: .; j_call: TRBJ1-2; v_call: TRBV5-1; cdr3_aa: CASTSGGANYGYTF; cdr3_nt: TGCGCCAGCACGAGTGGGGGAGCTAACTATGGCTACACCTTC
clone_size: .; d_call: .; j_call: TRBJ2-2; v_call: TRBV6-5; cdr3_aa: CASSYFGQSSPGELFF; cdr3_nt: TGTGCCAGCAGTTACTTCGGGCAGAGTAGTCCCGGGGAGCTGTTTTTT
clone_size: few; d_call: .; j_call: TRBJ2-3; v_call: TRBV7-2; cdr3_aa: CASRTDPTDTQYF; cdr3_nt: TGTGCCAGCAGGACAGACCCTACAGATACGCAGTATTTT
clone_size: few; d_call: .; j_call: TRBJ1-1; v_call: TRBV5-1; cdr3_aa: CASSLFGGRDTEAFF; cdr3_nt: TGCGCCAGCAGCTTGTTCGGGGGGCGGGACACTGAAGCTTTCTTT